This T cell receptor (beta chain) was retrieved from a study of T-cell memory formation after mild COVID-19. The overall study: There were largely donor-specific TCR clusters.

To note about this clonotype: Its antigen is not known.

Looked up from germline, CDR1 is SEHNR and CDR2 is FQNEAQ (reference sequence). Trimming took 2 bases from V and 5 from J; bases not matched to a gene: 6. This CDR3 spans 15 amino acids. Points from the study as a whole: Several responding clones turned up in pre-infection memory, indicating that cross-reactive memory may have taken part.

TCRdb redid the calling of the 5' RACE reads with MiXCR, one entry per CDR3 protein. The sample lists 450,000 or so distinct CDR3 sequences, more than 20% seen once, with about an eighth in the top ten. The V call is TRBV7-9, the J call TRBJ2-7, with TRBD2 matching 10 bases. Sequenced input: PBMCs or a T cell subset sorted from them (not recorded which). This receptor was taken from an adult woman who had mild COVID-19 (a few samples of this study predate the infection). Cell type and time point are not known. The CDR3 sequence is CASSLQRGGLDEQYF. CDR3 DNA: TGTGCCAGCAGCTTACAGCGGGGGGGATTAGACGAGCAGTACTTC. Filled out from reference TRBV7-9 and TRBJ2-7, the complete variable domain reads DTGVSQNPRHKITKRGQNVTFRCDPISEHNRLYWYRQTLGQGPEFLTYFQNEAQLEKSRLLSDRFSAERPKGSFSTLEIQRTEQGDSAMYLCASSLQRGGLDEQYFGPGTRLTVT.